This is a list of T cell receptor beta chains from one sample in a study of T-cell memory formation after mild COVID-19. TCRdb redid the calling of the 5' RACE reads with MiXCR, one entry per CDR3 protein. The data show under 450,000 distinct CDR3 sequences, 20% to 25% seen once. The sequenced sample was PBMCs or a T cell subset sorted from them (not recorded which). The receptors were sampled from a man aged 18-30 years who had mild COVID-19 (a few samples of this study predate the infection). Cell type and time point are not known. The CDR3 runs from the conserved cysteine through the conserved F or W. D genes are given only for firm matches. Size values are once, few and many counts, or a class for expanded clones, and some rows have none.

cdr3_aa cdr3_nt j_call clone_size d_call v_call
CASSLSQGWTGELFF TGTGCCAGCAGTTTATCGCAGGGTTGGACCGGGGAGCTGTTTTTT TRBJ2-2 - - TRBV27
CASSLTRGGTEAFF TGTGCCAGCAGTTTAACCCGGGGCGGGACTGAAGCTTTCTTT TRBJ1-1 few - TRBV28
CASSSLGQGTGETQYF TGTGCCAGCAGCTCCCTGGGACAGGGGACTGGGGAGACCCAGTACTTC TRBJ2-5 - TRBD1 TRBV7-9
CASSSIPGTFDTEAFF TGTGCCAGCAGCTCCATACCGGGGACTTTCGACACTGAAGCTTTCTTT TRBJ1-1 - - TRBV7-3
CASSHRPGTIRGMRETQYF TGCGCCAGCAGCCATCGGCCGGGGACGATACGGGGAATGAGAGAGACCCAGTACTTC TRBJ2-5 - - TRBV4-1
CASSYRGRMNTEAFF TGTGCCAGCAGCTACAGGGGGCGAATGAACACTGAAGCTTTCTTT TRBJ1-1 - TRBD1 TRBV12-3/TRBV12-4
CASSGGDIQYF TGTGCCAGCAGTGGTGGTGACATTCAGTACTTC TRBJ2-4 - - TRBV25-1
CASSYRGRAGDYEQYF TGTGCCAGCAGTTACCGGGGCAGGGCAGGGGACTACGAGCAGTACTTC TRBJ2-7 few - TRBV6-2/TRBV6-3
CASSYFGGTEAFF TGTGCCAGCAGTTACTTCGGAGGGACTGAAGCTTTCTTT TRBJ1-1 few - TRBV6-5
CASSPRGGPPGELFF TGTGCCAGCAGCCCTAGGGGGGGACCACCGGGGGAGCTGTTTTTT TRBJ2-2 - - TRBV7-9
CASSFSSGSSTDTQYF TGTGCCAGCAGCTTCTCGTCGGGCAGCAGCACAGATACGCAGTATTTT TRBJ2-3 - - TRBV7-6
CASSSPTGMNTEAFF TGCGCCAGCAGCTCCCCGACAGGGATGAACACTGAAGCTTTCTTT TRBJ1-1 - TRBD1 TRBV5-1
CASSLVAGSVGTIYF TGTGCCAGCAGCTTAGTAGCAGGCTCAGTTGGCACCATATATTTT TRBJ1-3 - - TRBV7-9
CASSPRNPTDTQYF TGTGCCAGCTCACCACGGAACCCCACAGATACGCAGTATTTT TRBJ2-3 few - TRBV18
CASSQQTSSEQYF TGTGCCAGCAGCCAGCAGACTAGCTCCGAGCAGTACTTC TRBJ2-7 - TRBD2 TRBV3-1
CASSYSFAQGNPEAFF TGTGCCAGCAGTTACTCGTTTGCGCAGGGGAACCCTGAAGCTTTCTTT TRBJ1-1 few - TRBV6-5